Below are 22 T cell receptor beta chains sequenced from a single sample in a study of cytomegalovirus exposure and HLA in healthy donors (dated by TCRdb to the late 2010s). The method behind the library was the immunoSEQ multiplex PCR assay. The multiplex PCR relied on a mix of 60 forward primers for TCR Vbeta segments and 13 reverse primers for TCR Jbeta segments. TCRdb retrieved this table from immuneACCESS and kept in-frame rearrangements only. Not all clones are present; in checked studies, unresolved V genes account for under half, and no reason is known for the remainder. The sample records fewer than 200,000 clones, roughly 73% of which are singletons. Jointly, the top ten make up less than 2% of the sample. The sequenced sample was PBMCs. These receptors were obtained from a woman aged 25 to 39 in good health and CMV-seronegative.

The count of this clone is one. The chain combines TRBV5-6 with TRBJ2-2; 8 positions match TRBD2. With 5 bases clipped from V and 6 bases from J, the junction kept 15 bases outside the gene matches. CDR1 is SGHDT, CDR2 YYEEEE, per germline. This CDR3 contains 17 residues. DNA for the CDR3: TGTGCCAGCAGTTCCTTCTTGCTAAGCGGGAGAGCCGGGGAGCTGTTTTTT. Residues: CASSSFLLSGRAGELFF. Supplemented by reference TRBV5-6 and TRBJ2-2, the full variable domain reads DAGVTQSPTHLIKTRGQQVTLRCSPKSGHDTVSWYQQALGQGPQFIFQYYEEEERQRGNFPDRFSGHQFPNYSSELNVNALLLGDSALYLCASSSFLLSGRAGELFFGEGSRLTVL.

CDR3: CASSEYGQGWNTEAFF. The CDR3 nucleotides are TGTGCCAGCAGTGAATACGGACAGGGGTGGAACACTGAAGCTTTCTTT. The rearrangement links TRBV25-1 to TRBJ1-1; 9 bases agree with TRBD1. This CDR3 contains 16 residues. Germline V CDR1 and CDR2: MGHDK, SYGVNS. The J segment lost 1 base and the V segment lost 0 bases, leaving 3 bases of the junction unmatched.

This clone has just a few counts. Other DNA sequences in the sample encode the same CDR3. The chain has TRBV5-1 and TRBJ2-5, with 9 bases matching TRBD1. Germline values: CDR1 SGHRS, CDR2 YFSETQ. The V segment lost 0 bases and the J segment 0 bases; nucleotides outside the gene matches: 0. There are 15 residues in the CDR3. In DNA, the CDR3 is TGCGCCAGCAGCTTGGGACAGGGGGACCAAGAGACCCAGTACTTC. Amino acid sequence: CASSLGQGDQETQYF. Supplemented by reference TRBV5-1 and TRBJ2-5, the full variable domain reads KAGVTQTPRYLIKTRGQQVTLSCSPISGHRSVSWYQQTPGQGLQFLFEYFSETQRNKGNFPGRFSGRQFSNSRSEMNVSTLELGDSALYLCASSLGQGDQETQYFGPGTRLLVL.

The chain uses TRBV30 and TRBJ2-7; 9 bases are shared with TRBD1. V trimming: 3 bases; J trimming: 3 bases; junction bases outside the gene matches: 9. CDR3 size: 15 residues. The germline V gene has CDR1 GTSNPN and CDR2 SVGIG (reference sequence). This chain's CDR3 is CAWRSGTGSFYEQYF. The CDR3 DNA reads as TGTGCCTGGAGATCCGGGACAGGGAGCTTCTACGAGCAGTACTTC. Full variable domain (outside the CDR3, taken from reference TRBV30 and TRBJ2-7): SQTIHQWPATLVQPVGSPLSLECTVEGTSNPNLYWYRQAAGRGLQLLFYSVGIGQISSEVPQNLSASRPQDRQFILSSKKLLLSDSGFYLCAWRSGTGSFYEQYFGPGTRLTVT.

The chain links TRBV2 to TRBJ2-5, with 14 nucleotides matching TRBD2. CDR1 is SNHLY, CDR2 FYNNEI, per germline. J was trimmed by 3 bases and V by 7 bases; bases with no gene match: 7. This CDR3 has 16 residues. The CDR3 region has the DNA TGTGCCAGCACGGGACTAGCGGGAGTCGGGGAAGAGACCCAGTACTTC. This gives the protein CASTGLAGVGEETQYF.

The chain is built from TRBV6-1 and TRBJ1-4; 9 bases are a match to TRBD1. The CDR3 extends over 15 amino acids. Germline CDR1 MNHNS, CDR2 SASEGT. Trimming removed 2 bases from V and 8 bases from J; junction bases left unmatched: 6. CDR3 DNA: TGTGCCAGCAGTGAAAGGACAGGGGTTTGGGAAAAACTGTTTTTT. It specifies CASSERTGVWEKLFF.

The chain combines TRBV4-3 with TRBJ2-7; 9 bases fit TRBD2. Germline V gene data show CDR1 as LGHNA and CDR2 as YSLEER. V lost 1 base and J lost 6; bases outside the gene matches: 7. The CDR3 has 15 amino acids. For the CDR3, the DNA is TGCGCCAGCAGCCAAGGACATTCTAGCGGGACCGAGCAGTACTTC. This sequence encodes CASSQGHSSGTEQYF.

The chain employs TRBV7-3 and TRBJ2-7, with 9 bases that match TRBD1. The trim removed 0 bases at V and 5 bases at J, leaving 5 bases unmatched. The germline V gene has CDR1 SGHTA and CDR2 FQGTGA. The CDR3 extends over 15 amino acids. CDR3 nucleotide sequence: TGTGCCAGCAGCTTAACGTACAGGGGGCTCGACGAGCAGTACTTC. Its protein is CASSLTYRGLDEQYF. The entire variable domain, with the rest obtained from reference TRBV7-3 and TRBJ2-7, is as follows: GAGVSQTPSNKVTEKGKYVELRCDPISGHTALYWYRQSLGQGPEFLIYFQGTGAADDSGLPNDRFFAVRPEGSVSTLKIQRTERGDSAVYLCASSLTYRGLDEQYFGPGTRLTVT.

The V gene is TRBV18, the J gene TRBJ1-4; the D gene is possibly TRBD1 (6 bases). Germline V gene sequence: CDR1 KGHSH, CDR2 LQKENI. This CDR3 comprises 16 residues. V lost 6 bases and J lost 0, with 14 bases in between. The CDR3 DNA reads TGTGCCAGCTCCCAAGTACAGGGTACAACTAATGAAAAACTGTTTTTT. Its protein is CASSQVQGTTNEKLFF.

The gene calls are TRBV6-1 and TRBJ2-1; 7 bases are a match to TRBD2. Germline V CDR1 and CDR2: MNHNS, SASEGT. Trimming removed 2 bases from V and 0 bases from J; junction bases left unmatched: 10. The CDR3 loop spans 18 amino acids. Written as DNA, the CDR3 is TGTGCCAGCAGTGAACGGCCTAGCGGTTACAGCTCCTACAATGAGCAGTTCTTC. Amino acid sequence: CASSERPSGYSSYNEQFF.

The chain combines TRBV5-1 with TRBJ1-1; 7 nucleotides align to TRBD1. V shed 4 bases and J 5 bases; nucleotides not matched to a gene: 11. CDR3 length: 15 amino acids. CDR1 and CDR2 from the germline V gene are SGHRS and YFSETQ. As DNA, the CDR3 is TGCGCCAGCAGCGAAAGGACAGGCCTGTGGACTGAAGCTTTCTTT. It is translated as CASSERTGLWTEAFF.

As to this clone: The same CDR3 is also encoded by other DNA sequences in this sample. The chain is built from TRBV4-1 and TRBJ2-7; TRBD2 aligns across 10 bases. CDR3 length equals 16 residues. Germline assignment: CDR1 MGHRA and CDR2 YSYEKL. V was pared by 1 base and J by 2 bases, with 5 bases of the junction left unmatched. CDR3 sequence (DNA): TGCGCCAGCAGCCAAGGTAGCGGGGGGTTGACCTACGAGCAGTACTTC. It yields the protein CASSQGSGGLTYEQYF.

This clone was picked up one time. The rearrangement uses TRBV5-1 and TRBJ1-4; D is uncertain. The CDR3 has 15 amino acids. The germline gives CDR1 SGHRS, CDR2 YFSETQ. V was cut by 1 base and J by 8 bases, with 15 bases left in between. The chain's CDR3 is CASSLFGVKSEKLFF. CDR3 nucleotides: TGCGCCAGCAGCTTGTTCGGGGTTAAATCCGAAAAACTGTTTTTT.

The chain recombines TRBV18 with TRBJ2-7; a possible D gene is TRBD1 (6 bases). Between the trimmed V and J ends, which lost 6 bases and 5 bases, there was a span of 14 bases. There are 13 residues in the CDR3. Germline V lookup: CDR1 KGHSH, CDR2 LQKENI. The CDR3, as DNA: TGTGCCAGCTCGCAGGACAGATCCGACGAGCAGTACTTC. It codes for CASSQDRSDEQYF.

V gene TRBV4-1 combines with J gene TRBJ1-2, with 7 bases lining up with TRBD1. Germline V lookup: CDR1 MGHRA, CDR2 YSYEKL. The CDR3 extends over 15 amino acids. V shed 5 bases, J shed 8 bases, and the junction held 14 bases outside the gene matches. CDR3 sequence: CASSFRITGDRGYTF. In nucleotides, the CDR3 is TGCGCCAGCAGCTTCCGTATTACAGGGGACAGAGGCTACACCTTC.

V and J are TRBV4-2 and TRBJ2-3; TRBD1 agrees at 9 bases. V was pared by 0 bases and J by 4 bases, with 8 bases of the junction left unmatched. The CDR3 runs 17 residues. Germline V gene data show CDR1 as LGHNA and CDR2 as YNFKEQ. The CDR3 DNA is TGTGCCAGCAGCCAAGATAACGGACACAGGGGGCCAGATACGCAGTATTTT. This encodes CASSQDNGHRGPDTQYF.

This chain joins TRBV18 and TRBJ1-2, with 9 bases matching TRBD1. The length of the CDR3 is 13 residues. Germline V gene sequence: CDR1 KGHSH, CDR2 LQKENI. The V gene end was trimmed by 2 bases and the J gene end by 7 bases; junction bases not matched to a gene: 2. The CDR3 sequence is CASSPGGQGGYTF. CDR3 bases: TGTGCCAGCTCACCAGGGGGACAGGGTGGCTACACCTTC.

V and J are TRBV11-1 and TRBJ1-2, with 7 bases that match TRBD1. From germline, CDR1 is SGHAT and CDR2 FQDESV (reference sequence). The CDR3 sequence is 12 residues long. The V gene end was trimmed by 0 bases and the J gene end by 8 bases; junction bases not matched to a gene: 0. The CDR3, as DNA: TGTGCCAGCAGCTTAGCAGGGGGCGGCTACACCTTC. Residues: CASSLAGGGYTF.

The V gene is TRBV29-1, the J gene TRBJ1-2; 7 nucleotides agree with TRBD1. CDR3 size: 13 residues. Germline V gives CDR1 SQVTM, CDR2 ANQGSEA. Unmatched junction bases numbered 5, after V lost 6 bases and J lost 1 base. The CDR3 sequence is CSVETGSNYGYTF. Here the CDR3 DNA reads TGCAGCGTGGAGACAGGGAGTAACTATGGCTACACCTTC.

The V and J genes are TRBV5-1 and TRBJ2-2, with TRBD1 matching 9 bases. The CDR3 has 15 amino acids. The germline V gene encodes CDR1 SGHRS and CDR2 YFSETQ. The trim removed 5 bases at V and 6 bases at J, leaving 8 bases unmatched. CDR3 in DNA: TGCGCCAGCAGACCCGACAGGGGGAAACCCGGGGAGCTGTTTTTT. It yields the protein CASRPDRGKPGELFF. The full variable domain, its missing parts supplied by reference TRBV5-1 and TRBJ2-2, is KAGVTQTPRYLIKTRGQQVTLSCSPISGHRSVSWYQQTPGQGLQFLFEYFSETQRNKGNFPGRFSGRQFSNSRSEMNVSTLELGDSALYLCASRPDRGKPGELFFGEGSRLTVL.

The chain links TRBV30 to TRBJ2-5; a weak D match, TRBD2 (5 bases). The germline V gene has CDR1 GTSNPN and CDR2 SVGIG (reference sequence). This CDR3 spans 16 amino acids. Trimming removed 0 bases from V and 0 bases from J, with 14 bases in between. Here the CDR3 reads CAWSVHGRTYQETQYF. The DNA of the CDR3 is TGTGCCTGGAGTGTACACGGGCGGACTTACCAAGAGACCCAGTACTTC.

Only one count was recorded for this clone. The rearrangement links TRBV7-9 to TRBJ1-1; possible D gene TRBD1, 6 bases. This CDR3 contains 16 residues. Germline CDR1 reads SEHNR; CDR2 reads FQNEAQ (reference sequence). The V end lost 5 bases, the J end lost 2 bases, and 18 bases lay between the germline ends. The CDR3 DNA sequence: TGTGCCAGCAGCACTGAAGGACAGAACCTTAACACTGAAGCTTTCTTT. Translated: CASSTEGQNLNTEAFF.